This T cell receptor (beta chain) comes out of a study of blood T cell repertoires in COVID-19. Study summary: The United States, Italy and Spain supplied acute and convalescent COVID-19 samples. T cells, B-cell-depleted T cells, or PBMCs supplied cDNA or gDNA.

Authors' processing steps: Estimates of nucleated cell counts were drawn from the amplification of reference gene primers. Generated by immunoSEQ multiplex PCR, the TCRdb table keeps only in-frame clones and is missing some. The DNA was the basis for D and trimming; V, J and clone size are from that table. Of around 700,000 clones in the sample, 90% were seen once. The CDR3 extends over 14 amino acids. The V and J ends lost 0 bases and 3 bases, in that order; junction bases with no gene match: 0. Germline CDR1 and CDR2: LNHDA and SQIVND (reference sequence). The TCR originated in a woman younger than 30 with acute or convalescent COVID-19. Sequences were obtained from peripheral blood. V and J are TRBV19 and TRBJ2-5, with 8 nucleotides matching TRBD2. The CDR3 coding sequence is TGTGCCAGTAGTATAGACGGGGGGGAAGAGACCCAGTACTTC. Translation gives CASSIDGGEETQYF.